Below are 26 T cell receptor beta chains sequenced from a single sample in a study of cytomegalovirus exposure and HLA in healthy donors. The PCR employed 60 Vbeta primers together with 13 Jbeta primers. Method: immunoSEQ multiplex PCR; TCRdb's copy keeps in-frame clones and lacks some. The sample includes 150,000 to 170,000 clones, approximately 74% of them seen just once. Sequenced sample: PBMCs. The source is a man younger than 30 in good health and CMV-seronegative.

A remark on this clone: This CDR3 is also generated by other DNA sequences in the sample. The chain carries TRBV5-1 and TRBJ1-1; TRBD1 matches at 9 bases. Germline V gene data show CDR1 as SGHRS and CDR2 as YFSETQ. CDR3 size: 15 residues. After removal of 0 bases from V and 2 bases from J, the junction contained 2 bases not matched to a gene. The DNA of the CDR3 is TGCGCCAGCAGCTTGGGGACAGGGGTTAACACTGAAGCTTTCTTT. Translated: CASSLGTGVNTEAFF.

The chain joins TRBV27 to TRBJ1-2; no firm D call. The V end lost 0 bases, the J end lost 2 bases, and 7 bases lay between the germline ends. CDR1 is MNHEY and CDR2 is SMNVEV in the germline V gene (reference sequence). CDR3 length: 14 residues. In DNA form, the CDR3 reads TGTGCCAGCAGTTTATCGACGGGAAACTATGGCTACACCTTC. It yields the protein CASSLSTGNYGYTF.

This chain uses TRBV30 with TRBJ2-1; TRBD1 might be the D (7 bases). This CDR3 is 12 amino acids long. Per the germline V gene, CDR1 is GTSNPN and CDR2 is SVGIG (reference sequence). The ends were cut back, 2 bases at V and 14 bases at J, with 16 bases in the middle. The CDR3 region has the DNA TGTGCCTGGAGTAATGCGGGGCAGGGGGAGTTCTTC. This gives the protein CAWSNAGQGEFF.

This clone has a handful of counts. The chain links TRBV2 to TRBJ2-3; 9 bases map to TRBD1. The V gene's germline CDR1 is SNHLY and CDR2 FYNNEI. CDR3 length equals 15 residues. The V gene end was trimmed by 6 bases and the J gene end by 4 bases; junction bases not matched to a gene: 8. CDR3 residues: CASRERGQGPDTQYF. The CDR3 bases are TGTGCCAGCAGGGAGAGGGGACAGGGCCCAGATACGCAGTATTTT.

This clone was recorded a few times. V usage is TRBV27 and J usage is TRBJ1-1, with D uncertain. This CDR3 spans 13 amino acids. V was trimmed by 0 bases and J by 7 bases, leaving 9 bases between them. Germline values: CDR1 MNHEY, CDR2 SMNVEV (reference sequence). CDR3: CASSLSLANEAFF. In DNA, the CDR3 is TGTGCCAGCAGTTTATCATTAGCGAATGAAGCTTTCTTT.

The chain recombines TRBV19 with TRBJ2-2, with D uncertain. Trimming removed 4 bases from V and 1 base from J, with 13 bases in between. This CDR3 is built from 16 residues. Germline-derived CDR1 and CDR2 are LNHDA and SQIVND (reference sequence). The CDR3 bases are TGTGCCAGTAGTACCCGTGCGACTCTGAACACCGGGGAGCTGTTTTTT. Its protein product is CASSTRATLNTGELFF. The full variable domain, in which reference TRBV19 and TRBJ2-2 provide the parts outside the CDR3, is DGGITQSPKYLFRKEGQNVTLSCEQNLNHDAMYWYRQDPGQGLRLIYYSQIVNDFQKGDIAEGYSVSREKKESFPLTVTSAQKNPTAFYLCASSTRATLNTGELFFGEGSRLTVL.

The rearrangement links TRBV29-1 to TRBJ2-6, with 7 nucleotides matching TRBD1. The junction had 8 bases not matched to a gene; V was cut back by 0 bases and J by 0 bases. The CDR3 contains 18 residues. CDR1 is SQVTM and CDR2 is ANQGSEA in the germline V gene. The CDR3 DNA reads TGCAGCGTTGAAGATCCGTGGGACAGCGACTCTGGGGCCAACGTCCTGACTTTC. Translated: CSVEDPWDSDSGANVLTF.

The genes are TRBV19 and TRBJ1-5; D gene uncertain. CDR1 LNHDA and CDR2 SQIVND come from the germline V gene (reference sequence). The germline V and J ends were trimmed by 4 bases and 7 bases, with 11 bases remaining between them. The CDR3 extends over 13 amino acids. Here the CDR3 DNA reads TGTGCCAGTAGTAGAGGGAGAGGCCAGCCCCAGCATTTT. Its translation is CASSRGRGQPQHF.

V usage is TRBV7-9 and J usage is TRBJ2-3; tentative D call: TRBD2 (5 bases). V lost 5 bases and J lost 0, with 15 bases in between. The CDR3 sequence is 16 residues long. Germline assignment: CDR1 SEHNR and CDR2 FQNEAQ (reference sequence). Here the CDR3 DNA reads TGTGCCAGCAGCCCACCCAGCGGAGCAAGCACAGATACGCAGTATTTT. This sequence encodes CASSPPSGASTDTQYF.

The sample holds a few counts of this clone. CDR3 protein: CSVVRDKQFF. As DNA, the CDR3 is TGCAGCGTTGTCCGGGACAAGCAGTTCTTC. V gene TRBV29-1 combines with J gene TRBJ2-1; possible D gene TRBD1, 6 bases. Germline CDR1 SQVTM, CDR2 ANQGSEA. This CDR3 comprises 10 residues. V shed 4 bases and J shed 11 bases, with 9 bases lying between them.

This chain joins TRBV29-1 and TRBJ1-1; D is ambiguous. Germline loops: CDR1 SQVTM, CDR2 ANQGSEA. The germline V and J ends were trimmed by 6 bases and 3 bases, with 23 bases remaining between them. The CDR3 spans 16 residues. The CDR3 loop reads CSVPSGYTPEDTEAFF. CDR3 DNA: TGCAGCGTCCCCTCGGGTTATACCCCGGAGGACACTGAAGCTTTCTTT.

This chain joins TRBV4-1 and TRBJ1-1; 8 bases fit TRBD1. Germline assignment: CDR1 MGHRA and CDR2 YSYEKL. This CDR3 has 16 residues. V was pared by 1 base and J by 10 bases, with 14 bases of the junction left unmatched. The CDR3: CASSQGTGMVVYRAFF. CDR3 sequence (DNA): TGCGCCAGCAGCCAAGGGACAGGGATGGTGGTTTATCGAGCTTTCTTT.

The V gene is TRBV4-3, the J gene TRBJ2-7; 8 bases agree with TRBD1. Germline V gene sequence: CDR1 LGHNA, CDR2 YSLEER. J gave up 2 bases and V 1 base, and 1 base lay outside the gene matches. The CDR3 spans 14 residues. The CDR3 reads CASSQARGPYEQYF. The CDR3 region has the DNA TGCGCCAGCAGCCAAGCCAGGGGGCCCTACGAGCAGTACTTC.

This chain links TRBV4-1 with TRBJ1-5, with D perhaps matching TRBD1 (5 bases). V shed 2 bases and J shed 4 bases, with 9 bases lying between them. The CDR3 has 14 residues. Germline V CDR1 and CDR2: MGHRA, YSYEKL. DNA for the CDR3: TGCGCCAGCAGCCAACCGACAGAGAATCAGCCCCAGCATTTT. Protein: CASSQPTENQPQHF.

CDR3 bases: TGCGCCAGCAGCTCGGGACAGGGGGACGGGCGGAACACCATATATTTT. As protein: CASSSGQGDGRNTIYF. V gene TRBV5-1 combines with J gene TRBJ1-3; 11 bases agree with TRBD1. The CDR3 is 16 amino acids. Germline values: CDR1 SGHRS, CDR2 YFSETQ. Trimming took 3 bases from V and 7 from J; bases not matched to a gene: 9.

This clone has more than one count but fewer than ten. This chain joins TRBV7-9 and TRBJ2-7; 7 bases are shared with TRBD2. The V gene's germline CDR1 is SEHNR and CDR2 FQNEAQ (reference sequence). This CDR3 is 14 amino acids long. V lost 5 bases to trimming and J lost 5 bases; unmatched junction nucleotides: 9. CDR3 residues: CASSPRGVGHEQYF. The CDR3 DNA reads TGTGCCAGCAGCCCCCGGGGGGTCGGCCACGAGCAGTACTTC.

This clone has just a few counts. The CDR3 DNA sequence: TGTGCCAGTAGTGCCCGACAGGGGACAGATACGCAGTATTTT. As protein: CASSARQGTDTQYF. This chain links TRBV19 with TRBJ2-3, with 8 bases fitting TRBD1. The CDR3 length is 14 residues. Germline loops: CDR1 LNHDA, CDR2 SQIVND (reference sequence). V lost 5 bases, J lost 3 bases, and 4 bases stayed unmatched.

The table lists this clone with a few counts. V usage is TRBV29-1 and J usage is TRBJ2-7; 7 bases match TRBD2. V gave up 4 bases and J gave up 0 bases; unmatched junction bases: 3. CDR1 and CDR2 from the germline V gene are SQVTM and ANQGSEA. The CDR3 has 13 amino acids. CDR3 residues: CSVVGGSSYEQYF. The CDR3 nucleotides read TGCAGCGTTGTGGGAGGGAGCTCCTACGAGCAGTACTTC.

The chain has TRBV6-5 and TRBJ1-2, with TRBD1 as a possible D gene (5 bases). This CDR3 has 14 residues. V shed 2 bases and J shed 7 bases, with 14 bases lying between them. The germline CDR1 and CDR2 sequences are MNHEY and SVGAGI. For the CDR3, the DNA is TGTGCCAGCAGTTACAGTTGGGGCTTCAGTGGCTACACCTTC. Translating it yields CASSYSWGFSGYTF.

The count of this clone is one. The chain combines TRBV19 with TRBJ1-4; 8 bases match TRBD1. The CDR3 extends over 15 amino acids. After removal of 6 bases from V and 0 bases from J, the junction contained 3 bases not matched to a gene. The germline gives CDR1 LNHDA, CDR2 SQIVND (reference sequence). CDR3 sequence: CASRTGGSTNEKLFF. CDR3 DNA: TGTGCCAGTAGAACAGGGGGATCAACTAATGAAAAACTGTTTTTT.

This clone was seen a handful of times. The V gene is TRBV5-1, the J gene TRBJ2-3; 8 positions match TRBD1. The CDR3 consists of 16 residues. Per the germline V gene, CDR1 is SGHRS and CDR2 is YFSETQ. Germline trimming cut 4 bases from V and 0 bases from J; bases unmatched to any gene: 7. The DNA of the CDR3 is TGCGCCAGCAGCCCCTACAGGGGGATAAGCACAGATACGCAGTATTTT. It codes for CASSPYRGISTDTQYF.

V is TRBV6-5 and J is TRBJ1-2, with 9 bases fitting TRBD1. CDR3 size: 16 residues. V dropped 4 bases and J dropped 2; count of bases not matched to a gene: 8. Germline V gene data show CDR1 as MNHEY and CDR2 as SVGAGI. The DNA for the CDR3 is TGTGCCAGCAGTTCCACGGACAGGGGCCTGAACTATGGCTACACCTTC. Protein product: CASSSTDRGLNYGYTF.

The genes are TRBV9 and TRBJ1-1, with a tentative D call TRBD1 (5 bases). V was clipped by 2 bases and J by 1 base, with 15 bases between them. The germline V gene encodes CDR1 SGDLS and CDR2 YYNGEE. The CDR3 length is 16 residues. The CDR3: CASSVLAGGSNTEAFF. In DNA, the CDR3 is TGTGCCAGCAGCGTTCTAGCCGGGGGGTCGAACACTGAAGCTTTCTTT. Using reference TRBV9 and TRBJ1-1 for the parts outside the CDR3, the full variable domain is DSGVTQTPKHLITATGQRVTLRCSPRSGDLSVYWYQQSLDQGLQFLIQYYNGEERAKGNILERFSAQQFPDLHSELNLSSLELGDSALYFCASSVLAGGSNTEAFFGQGTRLTVV.

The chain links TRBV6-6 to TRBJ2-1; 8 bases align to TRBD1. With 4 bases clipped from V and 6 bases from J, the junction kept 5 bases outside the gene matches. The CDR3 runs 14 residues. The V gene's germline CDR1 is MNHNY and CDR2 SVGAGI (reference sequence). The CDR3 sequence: CASSLEQGGNEQFF. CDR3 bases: TGTGCCAGCAGTTTAGAACAGGGGGGCAATGAGCAGTTCTTC.

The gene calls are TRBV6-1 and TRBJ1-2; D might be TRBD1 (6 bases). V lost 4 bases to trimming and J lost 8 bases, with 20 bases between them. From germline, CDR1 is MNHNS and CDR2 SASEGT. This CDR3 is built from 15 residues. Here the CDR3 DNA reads TGTGCCAGCAGTGGAGTCTCTACAGGGCTGGGAGGCTACACCTTC. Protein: CASSGVSTGLGGYTF.

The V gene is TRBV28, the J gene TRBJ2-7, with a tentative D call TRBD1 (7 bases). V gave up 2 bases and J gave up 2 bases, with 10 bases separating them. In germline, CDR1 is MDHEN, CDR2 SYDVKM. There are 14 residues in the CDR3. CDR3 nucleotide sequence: TGTGCCAGCAGTTTAACAGGGGAGGCCTACGAGCAGTACGTC. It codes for CASSLTGEAYEQYV.